These 26 T cell receptor beta chains originate from one sample sequenced in a study of a mutant IDH1 vaccine in newly diagnosed glioma. Regarding time point: baseline, week 1 (first vaccination visit). The treatment denotes: pre-vaccination baseline after standard-of-care therapy. Here immunoSEQ multiplex PCR was the method, and the copy in TCRdb shows in-frame clones only, minus some. The data contain 65,000 to 70,000 clones, about four fifths of them singletons. Sequenced here: peripheral blood mononuclear cells (PBMCs), sampled from a glioma patient treated with radiotherapy, temozolomide or both. All receptors come from a woman under 30 with glioma. Some clones in this sample may be carry-over from other donors' samples.

The chain joins TRBV4-3 to TRBJ2-7, with D uncertain. CDR1 and CDR2 from the germline V gene are LGHNA and YSLEER. V was trimmed by 0 bases and J by 2 bases, leaving 11 bases between them. The CDR3 is made up of 15 amino acids. The CDR3 DNA follows: TGCGCCAGCAGCCAAGACTATGCCGGAGCCTACGAGCAGTACTTC. This sequence encodes CASSQDYAGAYEQYF.

This sequence joins TRBV5-4 and TRBJ2-2; 10 bases are a match to TRBD2. This CDR3 contains 16 residues. Germline loops: CDR1 SGHNT, CDR2 YYREEE (reference sequence). V was clipped by 0 bases and J by 4 bases; unmatched bases: 3. The DNA of the CDR3 is TGTGCCAGCAGCTTGGGGGGGACTAGCGCCACCGGGGAGCTGTTTTTT. It encodes CASSLGGTSATGELFF.

This chain connects TRBV7-9 to TRBJ2-7; tentatively, D is TRBD2 (5 bases). The V end was cut by 7 bases, the J end by 3 bases, with 19 bases between. This CDR3 has 15 amino acids. Germline V gives CDR1 SEHNR, CDR2 FQNEAQ (reference sequence). The CDR3 region is CASTSRTLNDYEQYF. CDR3 nucleotides: TGTGCCAGCACCTCAAGGACTCTAAATGACTACGAGCAGTACTTC.

The chain links TRBV4-1 to TRBJ1-2; 12 nucleotides match TRBD1. CDR1 is MGHRA, CDR2 YSYEKL, per germline. The CDR3 contains 16 residues. V trimming: 2 bases; J trimming: 2 bases; junction bases outside the gene matches: 3. The CDR3 DNA reads as TGCGCCAGCAGCCAAACCGGGACAGGGGGCAACTATGGCTACACCTTC. It translates to CASSQTGTGGNYGYTF.

This rearrangement joins TRBV2 to TRBJ2-3, with 11 bases that match TRBD1. Germline assignment: CDR1 SNHLY and CDR2 FYNNEI. This CDR3 contains 17 residues. V was pared by 8 bases and J by 0 bases, with 10 bases of the junction left unmatched. The DNA of the CDR3 is TGTGCCAGCCAGCTACGGGACAGGGGGTTTAGCACAGATACGCAGTATTTT. Protein product: CASQLRDRGFSTDTQYF. The full variable domain, completed using reference TRBV2 and TRBJ2-3, is EPEVTQTPSHQVTQMGQEVILRCVPISNHLYFYWYRQILGQKVEFLVSFYNNEISEKSEIFDDQFSVERPDGSNFTLKIRSTKLEDSAMYFCASQLRDRGFSTDTQYFGPGTRLTVL.

Points on this clone: The same CDR3 also results from other DNA sequences found in this sample. V is TRBV29-1 and J is TRBJ1-4, with D unresolved. The CDR3 length is 11 residues. V was cut by 4 bases and J by 8 bases, with 8 bases left in between. Germline CDR1 is SQVTM and CDR2 is ANQGSEA. The CDR3 coding sequence is TGCAGCGTTGGTGGGCCCGAAAAACTGTTTTTT. This sequence encodes CSVGGPEKLFF.

The rearrangement joins TRBV7-3 to TRBJ2-7, with D possibly TRBD1 on 5 matching bases. There are 14 residues in the CDR3. The V gene lost 0 bases and the J gene lost 6 bases, with 12 bases spanning the gap. CDR1 SGHTA and CDR2 FQGTGA come from the germline V gene. CDR3 sequence reads: CASSLTGRASEQYF. The CDR3 region has the DNA TGTGCCAGCAGCTTAACGGGCAGGGCGTCCGAGCAGTACTTC.

This clone was recorded only once. V is TRBV6-6 and J is TRBJ2-7, with unresolved D. Germline assignment: CDR1 MNHNY and CDR2 SVGAGI (reference sequence). Trimming took 5 bases from V and 6 from J, leaving 11 bases between them. CDR3 length: 12 amino acids. CDR3 DNA sequence: TGTGCCAGCAGTCCGCAGTCGGGCGAGCAGTACTTC. Its protein is CASSPQSGEQYF.

This clone has a single count. The chain carries TRBV19 and TRBJ2-3, with unresolved D. The length of the CDR3 is 17 residues. Germline assignment: CDR1 LNHDA and CDR2 SQIVND (reference sequence). Trimming removed 6 bases from V and 4 bases from J, with 23 bases in between. CDR3 residues: CASSGTQDGGTSDTQYF. DNA of the CDR3: TGTGCCAGTAGCGGTACCCAGGACGGTGGCACGTCAGATACGCAGTATTTT.

CDR3 residues: CASSSNTRRLNTEAFF. CDR3 nucleotides: TGCGCCAGCAGCTCCAACACCCGAAGATTGAACACTGAAGCTTTCTTT. This chain uses TRBV5-1 with TRBJ1-1, with D uncertain. V was shortened by 3 bases and J by 0 bases, with 15 bases between the two germline ends. CDR3 size: 16 residues. Looked up from germline, CDR1 is SGHRS and CDR2 is YFSETQ.

In its sample, this clone was seen a few times. The genes are TRBV18 and TRBJ1-5, with 11 bases that match TRBD1. With V trimmed by 3 bases and J by 6 bases, 7 bases remained unmatched. Germline V gives CDR1 KGHSH, CDR2 LQKENI. This CDR3 is built from 16 residues. The CDR3 reads CASSPLDRGRGQPQHF. The CDR3 region has the DNA TGTGCCAGCTCACCTTTGGACAGGGGGCGAGGTCAGCCCCAGCATTTT.

V is TRBV27 and J is TRBJ1-5, with D perhaps TRBD1 (6 bases). V gave up 8 bases and J gave up 1 base, with 6 bases separating them. Germline V CDR1 and CDR2: MNHEY, SMNVEV (reference sequence). This CDR3 spans 12 amino acids. CDR3 nucleotide sequence: TGTGCCAGCGGGACAAGCAATCAGCCCCAGCATTTT. This sequence encodes CASGTSNQPQHF.

This clone was detected only a few times. V and J are TRBV6-1 and TRBJ1-5; 8 bases fit TRBD1. This CDR3 region has 16 residues. After removal of 4 bases from V and 2 bases from J, the junction contained 7 bases not matched to a gene. The germline CDR1 and CDR2 sequences are MNHNS and SASEGT. The CDR3 loop reads CASSARTGIGNQPQHF. In DNA form, the CDR3 reads TGTGCCAGCAGTGCCCGGACAGGGATAGGCAATCAGCCCCAGCATTTT.

V gene TRBV7-9 combines with J gene TRBJ1-2, with 7 nucleotides matching TRBD1. This CDR3 is 16 amino acids long. The V gene end was trimmed by 3 bases and the J gene end by 4 bases; junction bases not matched to a gene: 11. The germline CDR1 and CDR2 sequences are SEHNR and FQNEAQ (reference sequence). CDR3 coding DNA: TGTGCCAGCAGCTTTCCGGGACAGCCGCCTGGCTATGGCTACACCTTC. Translating it yields CASSFPGQPPGYGYTF.

The chain combines TRBV30 with TRBJ2-1; TRBD2 is a possible D gene (6 bases). CDR1 is GTSNPN, CDR2 SVGIG, per germline (reference sequence). V was shortened by 1 base and J by 0 bases, with 10 bases between the two germline ends. The CDR3 spans 15 residues. In DNA form, the CDR3 reads TGTGCCTGGAGTGGGACTACGAGCTCCTACAATGAGCAGTTCTTC. As protein: CAWSGTTSSYNEQFF. Full variable domain (outside the CDR3, taken from reference TRBV30 and TRBJ2-1): SQTIHQWPATLVQPVGSPLSLECTVEGTSNPNLYWYRQAAGRGLQLLFYSVGIGQISSEVPQNLSASRPQDRQFILSSKKLLLSDSGFYLCAWSGTTSSYNEQFFGPGTRLTVL.

The table lists this clone with a count of one. This CDR3 fails to terminate in the conserved phenylalanine or tryptophan, so it likely reflects a read error. Because the CDR3's place on the DNA is in doubt, the DNA is left out and the CDR3 is given as listed by TCRdb. This chain connects TRBV7-9 to TRBJ2-4. The CDR3 is 14 amino acids in total, end residues counted. The V gene's germline CDR1 is SEHNR and CDR2 FQNEAQ (reference sequence). The CDR3 loop reads CASSLIGDGAPLVT.

For the CDR3, the DNA is TGTGCCAGCAGCGCCGGGGGGGGGACGGAGACCCAGTACTTC. Translated, it gives CASSAGGGTETQYF. The chain recombines TRBV9 with TRBJ2-5, with TRBD2 matching over 8 bases. V lost 3 bases to trimming and J lost 5 bases; unmatched junction nucleotides: 6. Germline CDR1 reads SGDLS; CDR2 reads YYNGEE. The CDR3 runs to 14 residues.

V gene TRBV7-3 combines with J gene TRBJ2-5; 8 positions agree with TRBD1. Trimming at V came to 3 bases and at J to 5 bases, leaving 2 bases not matched to a gene. The CDR3 sequence is 13 residues long. The germline V gene has CDR1 SGHTA and CDR2 FQGTGA. In nucleotides, the CDR3 is TGTGCCAGCAGCTTGACAGGGGTCGAGACCCAGTACTTC. This sequence encodes CASSLTGVETQYF.

The V call is TRBV6-4, the J call TRBJ2-7, with TRBD2 as a possible D gene (6 bases). V was pared by 5 bases and J by 0 bases, with 26 bases between. The CDR3 consists of 19 residues. CDR1 and CDR2 (germline): MRHNA, SNTAGT. CDR3 DNA: TGTGCCAGCAGTTCGTCAAAGACGAAGTGGCGGGGTAGCTCCTACGAGCAGTACTTC. Translated, it gives CASSSSKTKWRGSSYEQYF.

The chain uses TRBV7-9 and TRBJ2-5; D possibly corresponds to TRBD2 (6 bases). The CDR3 loop spans 13 amino acids. Germline assignment: CDR1 SEHNR and CDR2 FQNEAQ (reference sequence). Trimming took 2 bases from V and 5 from J, leaving 9 bases between them. Written as DNA, the CDR3 is TGTGCCAGCAGCTTATTAGCGGCGGAGACCCAGTACTTC. It is translated as CASSLLAAETQYF.

The V and J genes are TRBV19 and TRBJ2-1, with 7 bases lining up with TRBD2. Per the germline V gene, CDR1 is LNHDA and CDR2 is SQIVND (reference sequence). The CDR3 loop spans 13 amino acids. V lost 2 bases to trimming and J lost 7 bases; unmatched junction nucleotides: 2. CDR3 residues: CASSILAANEQFF. The CDR3 coding sequence is TGTGCCAGTAGTATACTAGCGGCGAATGAGCAGTTCTTC.

The V call is TRBV2, the J call TRBJ1-5; D is possibly TRBD1 (6 bases). The CDR3 loop spans 13 amino acids. The germline V gene encodes CDR1 SNHLY and CDR2 FYNNEI. With 4 bases removed from V and 5 bases from J, the gap between germline ends came to 9 bases. The CDR3 sequence is CASSVRGDQPQHF. In DNA form, the CDR3 reads TGTGCCAGCAGTGTGAGGGGGGATCAGCCCCAGCATTTT.

V gene TRBV5-1 combines with J gene TRBJ1-4, with 7 bases matching TRBD1. The trim removed 4 bases at V and 8 bases at J, leaving 5 bases unmatched. From germline, CDR1 is SGHRS and CDR2 YFSETQ. There are 13 residues in the CDR3. In nucleotides, the CDR3 is TGCGCCAGCAGCGGGACAGACCTCGAAAAACTGTTTTTT. This sequence encodes CASSGTDLEKLFF.

J is TRBJ2-7 and V is TRBV5-4; D not resolved. The V gene lost 4 bases and the J gene lost 5 bases, with 10 bases spanning the gap. CDR3 length equals 12 residues. Germline CDR1 reads SGHNT; CDR2 reads YYREEE (reference sequence). In DNA, the CDR3 is TGTGCCAGCAGCGGGCAAGCCAACGAGCAGTACTTC. This translates into CASSGQANEQYF. Full variable domain (remainder filled in from reference TRBV5-4 and TRBJ2-7): ETGVTQSPTHLIKTRGQQVTLRCSSQSGHNTVSWYQQALGQGPQFIFQYYREEENGRGNFPPRFSGLQFPNYSSELNVNALELDDSALYLCASSGQANEQYFGPGTRLTVT.

This chain joins TRBV27 and TRBJ1-1; a possible D gene is TRBD1 (6 bases). V lost 5 bases and J 2 bases, leaving 24 bases between the germline ends. The germline gives CDR1 MNHEY, CDR2 SMNVEV (reference sequence). This CDR3 contains 18 residues. The CDR3: CASSPSTGSYLKNTEAFF. The CDR3 DNA is TGTGCCAGCAGTCCTTCCACAGGGTCGTACTTAAAAAACACTGAAGCTTTCTTT.

The rearrangement uses TRBV6-5 and TRBJ2-5; TRBD1 is a possible D gene (6 bases). The end of the DNA is better explained by TRBJ2-7, so the J call may be wrong. CDR1 MNHEY and CDR2 SVGAGI come from the germline V gene. CDR3 size: 13 residues. CDR3 residues: CASSSDSFYEQYF. As DNA, the CDR3 is TGTGCCAGCAGTTCGGACAGCTTCTACGAGCAGTACTTC.